This is a list of T cell receptor beta chains from one sample in a study of CD8 T cells in ankylosing spondylitis. TCRdb used MiXCR to reprocess the 5' RACE reads, holding one entry per CDR3 protein. The sample holds 350,000 or so distinct CDR3 sequences, roughly 14% seen once. The sample was blood, either unsorted or a sorted T cell fraction (not recorded which). Every receptor here comes from a male donor with ankylosing spondylitis or in good health (not recorded which). Both conserved end residues are part of each CDR3. The D gene is left open where the match is weak. Size is stated for part of the rows, as once, few or many counts, or as a class when the clone is expanded.

TGTGCCAGCAGACCCCTCGAGGGGGGTTCAACCTACGAGCAGTACTTC,CASRPLEGGSTYEQYF,NA,NA,TRBV6-2/TRBV6-3,TRBJ2-7
TGTGCCATCAGGGGAATACAGGGGTCCTATGGCTACACCTTC,CAIRGIQGSYGYTF,TRBD1,NA,TRBV10-3,TRBJ1-2
TGTGCCAGCAGTTACGGGGGTAGGGGGAACACCGGGGAGCTGTTTTTT,CASSYGGRGNTGELFF,NA,many,TRBV6-5,TRBJ2-2
TGTGCCAGCAGCCCTCAGGCAGGGTATAGGGAGACCCAGTACTTC,CASSPQAGYRETQYF,NA,NA,TRBV5-6,TRBJ2-5
TGTGCCAGTAAGCCCTCTCACCGGGACAGCTATGGCTACACCTTC,CASKPSHRDSYGYTF,TRBD1,NA,TRBV19,TRBJ1-2
TGTGCCAGCTCTATCGGGGCTAGCGGGTCAAACGAGCAGTACTTC,CASSIGASGSNEQYF,TRBD2,few,TRBV4-2,TRBJ2-7
TGTGCCAGCAGCCAAGAGGTATCCCAGCCCCTCGAGCAGTACTTC,CASSQEVSQPLEQYF,NA,few,TRBV3-1,TRBJ2-7
TGTGCCAGCAAAATGATTCATCCCTACACTGAAGCTTTCTTT,CASKMIHPYTEAFF,NA,NA,TRBV2,TRBJ1-1
TGTGCCAGCAGTTTGGCTAGCGGGTTACAAGAGACCCAGTACTTC,CASSLASGLQETQYF,TRBD2,NA,TRBV12-3/TRBV12-4,TRBJ2-5
TGCGCCAGCAGCTTGGACAGGGGAGGCAACACTGAAGCTTTCTTT,CASSLDRGGNTEAFF,TRBD1,many,TRBV5-1,TRBJ1-1
TGCAGTGCTAGAGTTGCTGGCGGGGGGACCATCGAGCAGTACTTC,CSARVAGGGTIEQYF,TRBD2,NA,TRBV20-1,TRBJ2-7
TGCAGTGCTAGTTACCAGGGACAGGGGGATAACTATGGCTACACCTTC,CSASYQGQGDNYGYTF,TRBD1,few,TRBV20-1,TRBJ1-2
TGCGCCAGCAGCAGTAAAGGACAGGGAACTTCCTACGAGCAGTACTTC,CASSSKGQGTSYEQYF,TRBD1,few,TRBV5-1,TRBJ2-7
TGTGCCACCTCACCCTCAGGGGGACAAGGACTAGCGGGAGTTTTTGCCTTC,CATSPSGGQGLAGVFAF,TRBD2,NA,TRBV18,TRBJ2-1
TGCGCCAGCACGCAGACTGGCCCGAACACCGGGGAGCTGTTTTTT,CASTQTGPNTGELFF,NA,NA,TRBV4-1,TRBJ2-2
TGTGCCAGCAGTTCGATTTTGGAGATCGGTGGCTACACCTTC,CASSSILEIGGYTF,NA,few,TRBV6-5,TRBJ1-2
TGCGCCAGCAGCTTGTCCCCGCCAGCGATCGAGCAGTACTTC,CASSLSPPAIEQYF,NA,NA,TRBV5-1,TRBJ2-7
TGTGCCAGCAGCTTAGAGAGCGGGAGGGCCCCCTACGAGCAGTACTTC,CASSLESGRAPYEQYF,TRBD2,NA,TRBV7-2,TRBJ2-7
TGTGCCAGCAGCTACGTCGGGGGGAGTACGGGAGCCAAAAACATTCAGTACTTC,CASSYVGGSTGAKNIQYF,TRBD2,NA,TRBV11-2,TRBJ2-4
TGCGCCAGCAGGGGGGGTACGGATCAGCCCCAGCATTTT,CASRGGTDQPQHF,NA,NA,TRBV5-1,TRBJ1-5
TGTGCCAGCAGCCAACCCCCTAGAAGCGAGCAGTACTTC,CASSQPPRSEQYF,NA,NA,TRBV7-2,TRBJ2-7
TGTGCCAGCAGCCTACCGGGACAGGGGAGGGAAAAACTGTTTTTT,CASSLPGQGREKLFF,TRBD1,NA,TRBV28,TRBJ1-4
TGCGCCAGCAGTGCCCCGGGAAACACTGAAGCTTTCTTT,CASSAPGNTEAFF,NA,many,TRBV5-1,TRBJ1-1
TGCAGTGCTAGAATGAGGCCAACATATTACAATGAGCAGTTCTTC,CSARMRPTYYNEQFF,NA,NA,TRBV20-1,TRBJ2-1
TGTGCCAGCAGTGAGACAGGGCACTTAAACACCGGGGAGCTGTTTTTT,CASSETGHLNTGELFF,TRBD1,few,TRBV25-1,TRBJ2-2
TGTGCCAGCACCGGACACAGAAATCCTTCCTACGAGCAGTACTTC,CASTGHRNPSYEQYF,NA,NA,TRBV6-1,TRBJ2-7
TGCGCCAGCAGCCCGACAGGGAACTATGGCTACACCTTC,CASSPTGNYGYTF,TRBD1,many,TRBV4-1,TRBJ1-2
TGCGCCAGCAGCTTGGAGACCCCCTATGAAGCTTTCTTT,CASSLETPYEAFF,NA,NA,TRBV5-1,TRBJ1-1
TGTGCCAGCAGCTTTCAAGTCGGGGAGCTGTTTTTT,CASSFQVGELFF,NA,many,TRBV7-2,TRBJ2-2
TGTGCCAGCTCACCCCGCGGACAGGGGCTGAGGGCTTTCTTT,CASSPRGQGLRAFF,TRBD1,NA,TRBV18,TRBJ1-1
TGTGCCATGGGGGGACAGAGCACAGATACGCAGTATTTT,CAMGGQSTDTQYF,NA,few,TRBV10-3,TRBJ2-3
TGTGCCAGCAGTGGGATGACTAGCGGATACAATGAGCAGTTCTTC,CASSGMTSGYNEQFF,TRBD2,few,TRBV2,TRBJ2-1
TGTGCCAGCAGTTTACGGCTAACGGGCTACACCTTC,CASSLRLTGYTF,NA,few,TRBV12-3/TRBV12-4,TRBJ1-2
TGCGCCACCGGGACGATGGAGCAAGAGACCCAGTACTTC,CATGTMEQETQYF,NA,NA,TRBV5-1,TRBJ2-5
TGTGCCAGCAGCCAAATCGGGACTAGCCTCTCCTACGAGCAGTACTTC,CASSQIGTSLSYEQYF,TRBD2,NA,TRBV3-1,TRBJ2-7
TGTGCCAGCAGTTCATTCTCGCTCTCGACAGCACCCTACGAGCAGTACTTC,CASSSFSLSTAPYEQYF,NA,few,TRBV27,TRBJ2-7
TGCGCCAGCAGCTTGGTCGGCAGGTTGAACACTGAAGCTTTCTTT,CASSLVGRLNTEAFF,NA,few,TRBV5-1,TRBJ1-1
TGCGCCAGCAGCTCCAACCGGGACGGCCCTTACGAGCAGTACTTC,CASSSNRDGPYEQYF,NA,many,TRBV5-1,TRBJ2-7
TGTGCCAGCAGCAGGGACCTCTTGCTGTTTTTT,CASSRDLLLFF,NA,NA,TRBV7-9,TRBJ1-4